A selection of T cell receptor beta chains follows, all from one sample in a study of blood T cell repertoires in COVID-19. Repertoires were generated with immunoSEQ multiplex PCR, while TCRdb's copy carries only in-frame clones and drops some. Of more than 85,000 clones listed, 70% to 85% are singletons. Sequenced sample: peripheral blood. These receptors all stem from a man between 60 and 70 years old with acute or convalescent COVID-19. Each CDR3 is given with its conserved first and last residue. Fields, in order: D gene, V gene, J gene, CDR3 protein. D genes are given only for firm matches.

d_gene: .
v_gene: TRBV29-1
j_gene: TRBJ1-2
CDR3aa: CSVGPSPGGAKNYGYTF

d_gene: .
v_gene: TRBV9
j_gene: TRBJ2-1
CDR3aa: CASSVGLRQIDNEQFF

d_gene: .
v_gene: TRBV4-1
j_gene: TRBJ1-5
CDR3aa: CASSHVNQPQHF

d_gene: .
v_gene: TRBV2
j_gene: TRBJ2-2
CDR3aa: CASKRGTGELFF

d_gene: .
v_gene: TRBV5-5
j_gene: TRBJ1-2
CDR3aa: CASSLAHLQNNYGYTF

d_gene: TRBD2
v_gene: TRBV7-2
j_gene: TRBJ2-5
CDR3aa: CASSLALAGSQETQYF

d_gene: .
v_gene: TRBV7-6
j_gene: TRBJ1-3
CDR3aa: CASSLEAGDRSGNTIYF

d_gene: TRBD1
v_gene: TRBV5-6
j_gene: TRBJ1-2
CDR3aa: CASSRPRQGANYGYTF

d_gene: TRBD2
v_gene: TRBV27
j_gene: TRBJ2-1
CDR3aa: CASSQRPLSGTSGGASVNEQFF

d_gene: .
v_gene: TRBV10-3
j_gene: TRBJ2-3
CDR3aa: CAIRSGPSTDTQYF

d_gene: TRBD1
v_gene: TRBV7-2
j_gene: TRBJ1-5
CDR3aa: CASSLDREEPQHF

d_gene: TRBD1
v_gene: TRBV6-6
j_gene: TRBJ1-1
CDR3aa: CASSSRDRGMNTEAFF

d_gene: .
v_gene: TRBV7-8
j_gene: TRBJ2-5
CDR3aa: CASNPPAGQETQYF

d_gene: .
v_gene: TRBV19
j_gene: TRBJ2-3
CDR3aa: CASSSRTDSTDTQYF

d_gene: .
v_gene: TRBV7-2
j_gene: TRBJ2-7
CDR3aa: CASSLGTGAEQYF

d_gene: .
v_gene: TRBV29-1
j_gene: TRBJ2-7
CDR3aa: CSVESGQLSYEQYF

d_gene: TRBD1
v_gene: TRBV7-8
j_gene: TRBJ1-3
CDR3aa: CASSLGGRTGRSGNTIYF

d_gene: TRBD2
v_gene: TRBV5-4
j_gene: TRBJ2-7
CDR3aa: CASSPRGSGAYEQYF

d_gene: TRBD1
v_gene: TRBV4-1
j_gene: TRBJ1-6
CDR3aa: CASSQTLTGPNSPLHF

d_gene: TRBD1
v_gene: TRBV3-1/TRBV3-2
j_gene: TRBJ2-5
CDR3aa: CASSPWRTGEQETQYF

d_gene: TRBD1
v_gene: TRBV5-1
j_gene: TRBJ2-1
CDR3aa: CASSSTMTGGLYNEQFF

d_gene: TRBD1
v_gene: TRBV7-9
j_gene: TRBJ2-7
CDR3aa: CASSTPPKPGTGSYEQYF

d_gene: TRBD1
v_gene: TRBV11-2
j_gene: TRBJ1-2
CDR3aa: CASSINRGGAMGGYTF

d_gene: TRBD2
v_gene: TRBV5-1
j_gene: TRBJ2-5
CDR3aa: CASSLSSGYRQETQYF

d_gene: .
v_gene: TRBV20-1
j_gene: TRBJ1-2
CDR3aa: CSPREGHTF

d_gene: .
v_gene: TRBV28
j_gene: TRBJ1-1
CDR3aa: CASSPGTSNTEAFF

d_gene: .
v_gene: TRBV5-5
j_gene: TRBJ1-5
CDR3aa: CASSLGRVNSNQPQHF

d_gene: .
v_gene: TRBV15
j_gene: TRBJ1-1
CDR3aa: CATSRDRGGRRAEAFF

d_gene: .
v_gene: TRBV20-1
j_gene: TRBJ2-5
CDR3aa: CSATPGETQYF